The 6 T cell receptor beta chains below come from one sample, sequenced in a study of OX40 agonist ivuxolimab in advanced cancers. Sequencing was performed with immunoSEQ multiplex PCR; in TCRdb, only in-frame clones are kept and a portion is missing. The sample holds 59,000 or so clones; 82% are singletons and the top ten take about 3.5%. The specimen was CD4+ or CD8+ T cells sorted from blood, collected in a trial of the OX40 agonist ivuxolimab. These receptors all come from an adult with an advanced solid tumor such as melanoma, head and neck, liver or kidney cancer.

This clone was seen a single time. The rearrangement joins TRBV29-1 to TRBJ1-2, with a tentative D call TRBD1 (5 bases). The CDR3 is made up of 11 amino acids. Germline CDR1 is SQVTM and CDR2 is ANQGSEA. Trimming cost V 6 bases and J 5 bases, with 10 bases left between them. CDR3 amino acids: CSVEKGYGYTF. The CDR3 bases are TGCAGCGTCGAGAAGGGGTATGGCTACACCTTC. Full variable domain (missing parts from reference TRBV29-1 and TRBJ1-2): SAVISQKPSRDICQRGTSLTIQCQVDSQVTMMFWYRQQPGQSLTLIATANQGSEATYESGFVIDKFPISRPNLTFSTLTVSNMSPEDSSIYLCSVEKGYGYTFGSGTRLTVV.

This chain links TRBV5-1 with TRBJ2-7; TRBD1 matches 7 bases. The CDR3 runs to 13 residues. Germline V gene sequence: CDR1 SGHRS, CDR2 YFSETQ. V lost 6 bases, J lost 4 bases, and 7 bases stayed unmatched. For the CDR3, the DNA is TGCGCCAGCACTCCGACAGGGTTGTACGAGCAGTACTTC. Translation: CASTPTGLYEQYF.

This chain uses TRBV6-5 with TRBJ1-2, with D uncertain. This CDR3 contains 12 residues. V shed 4 bases and J shed 8 bases, with 11 bases lying between them. Germline loops: CDR1 MNHEY, CDR2 SVGAGI. CDR3 protein: CASSSPVEGYTF. As DNA, the CDR3 is TGTGCCAGCAGTTCGCCAGTGGAAGGCTACACCTTC.

The chain joins TRBV5-4 to TRBJ2-5; D possibly matches TRBD1 or TRBD2 (7 bases each). Per germline, CDR1 SGHNT and CDR2 YYREEE (reference sequence). The germline V and J ends were trimmed by 4 bases and 3 bases, with 13 bases remaining between them. CDR3 length: 14 residues. CDR3 DNA sequence: TGTGCCAGCAGCCGGGGAGGGGGCAAAGAGACCCAGTACTTC. Residues: CASSRGGGKETQYF.

V usage is TRBV5-4 and J usage is TRBJ2-3, with 11 nucleotides matching TRBD1. Per germline, CDR1 SGHNT and CDR2 YYREEE (reference sequence). CDR3 length: 20 amino acids. J lost 3 bases, V lost 4 bases, and 19 bases had no gene match. CDR3 coding DNA: TGTGCCAGCAGCCGGGAAGGGAGGGGACAGGGGGGATTTGGGACAGATACGCAGTATTTT. It translates to CASSREGRGQGGFGTDTQYF.

The chain carries TRBV6-6 and TRBJ1-5; D might be TRBD1 (6 bases). CDR3 size: 13 residues. Trimming shortened V by 4 bases and J by 5 bases, and 9 bases separated the two germline ends. CDR1 and CDR2 (germline): MNHNY, SVGAGI (reference sequence). Here the CDR3 DNA reads TGTGCCAGCAGTTCAGGGGCTTATCAGCCCCAGCATTTT. Residues: CASSSGAYQPQHF.